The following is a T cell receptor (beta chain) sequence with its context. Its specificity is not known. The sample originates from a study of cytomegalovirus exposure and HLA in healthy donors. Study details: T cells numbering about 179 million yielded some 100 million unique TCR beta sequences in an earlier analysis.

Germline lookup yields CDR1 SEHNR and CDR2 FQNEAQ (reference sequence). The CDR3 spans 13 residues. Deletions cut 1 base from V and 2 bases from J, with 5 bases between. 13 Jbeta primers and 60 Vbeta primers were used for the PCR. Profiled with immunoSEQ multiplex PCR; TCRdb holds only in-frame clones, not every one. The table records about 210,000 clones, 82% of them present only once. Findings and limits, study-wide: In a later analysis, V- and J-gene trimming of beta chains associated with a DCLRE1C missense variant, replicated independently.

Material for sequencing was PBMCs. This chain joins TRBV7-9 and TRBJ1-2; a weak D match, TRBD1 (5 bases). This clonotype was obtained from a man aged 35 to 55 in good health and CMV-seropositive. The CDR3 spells CASSLGQNYGYTF. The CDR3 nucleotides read TGTGCCAGCAGCTTAGGACAGAACTATGGCTACACCTTC.